The 21 T cell receptor beta chains below all came from one sample that was sequenced in a study of STAT5B mutations in CD4+ large granular lymphocyte leukemia (dated by TCRdb to the early 2020s). Preparation of the library involved the immunoSEQ multiplex PCR assay. Drawn from immuneACCESS, this table holds only the in-frame rearrangements with V and J called that TCRdb kept. Clones are partly lost; checked studies trace under half to an unresolved V gene and leave the rest unexplained. In all, the sample holds around 32,000 clones, and around four fifths of those were seen once. The ten largest clones add up to roughly 2.5% of the sample. Sequencing was performed on CD4+ T cells from blood buffy coats. These receptors all stem from a human donor in good health.

The chain has TRBV19 and TRBJ1-1; 8 bases fit TRBD1. Germline assignment: CDR1 LNHDA and CDR2 SQIVND (reference sequence). J lost 3 bases, V lost 8 bases, and 11 bases had no gene match. The CDR3 extends over 15 amino acids. The CDR3: CASRAGGAEDTEAFF. The CDR3 DNA sequence: TGTGCCAGTCGGGCAGGGGGCGCGGAGGACACTGAAGCTTTCTTT. The entire variable domain, with the rest obtained from reference TRBV19 and TRBJ1-1, is as follows: DGGITQSPKYLFRKEGQNVTLSCEQNLNHDAMYWYRQDPGQGLRLIYYSQIVNDFQKGDIAEGYSVSREKKESFPLTVTSAQKNPTAFYLCASRAGGAEDTEAFFGQGTRLTVV.

Here the CDR3 reads CASSAGHFFSGNTIYF. As DNA, the CDR3 is TGTGCCAGCAGCGCGGGACACTTTTTCTCTGGAAACACCATATATTTT. V and J are TRBV9 and TRBJ1-3; D perhaps matches TRBD1 (6 bases). This CDR3 spans 16 amino acids. The germline CDR1 and CDR2 sequences are SGDLS and YYNGEE. V gave up 3 bases and J gave up 0 bases, with 13 bases separating them.

This sequence joins TRBV25-1 and TRBJ2-2; the match to TRBD2 covers 10 bases. The V segment lost 5 bases and the J segment 6 bases; nucleotides outside the gene matches: 9. Germline CDR1 MGHDK, CDR2 SYGVNS. This CDR3 is 16 amino acids long. The CDR3 spells CASSLAGVGSAGELFF. CDR3 coding DNA: TGTGCCAGCAGTCTAGCGGGAGTCGGTAGCGCCGGGGAGCTGTTTTTT.

The V call is TRBV18, the J call TRBJ2-1; TRBD2 is a possible D gene (5 bases). The ends were cut back, 3 bases at V and 9 bases at J, with 12 bases in the middle. The CDR3 consists of 13 residues. The germline V gene has CDR1 KGHSH and CDR2 LQKENI. CDR3 region: CASSPPSWTEQFF. The CDR3 region has the DNA TGTGCCAGCTCACCCCCTAGCTGGACTGAGCAGTTCTTC.

This clone was counted between two and nine times. This rearrangement joins TRBV6-1 to TRBJ1-2, with a possible D match to TRBD1 (6 bases). Between the trimmed V and J ends, which lost 1 base and 2 bases, there was a span of 14 bases. This CDR3 is built from 16 residues. CDR1 MNHNS and CDR2 SASEGT come from the germline V gene. The chain's CDR3 is CASSEGLGGANYGYTF. DNA of the CDR3: TGTGCCAGCAGTGAAGGTTTAGGGGGGGCCAACTATGGCTACACCTTC.

J is TRBJ2-7 and V is TRBV14; D unresolved. Germline CDR1 reads SGHDN; CDR2 reads FVKESK. The CDR3 spans 13 residues. Trimming stripped 4 bases from V and 2 bases from J, with 9 bases between. The CDR3 here is CASSPFTTYEQYF. In nucleotides, the CDR3 is TGTGCCAGCAGCCCCTTCACAACCTACGAGCAGTACTTC.

The rearrangement links TRBV6-5 to TRBJ2-7; TRBD1 agrees at 9 bases. This CDR3 comprises 15 residues. Per germline, CDR1 MNHEY and CDR2 SVGAGI. V lost 2 bases to trimming and J lost 2 bases; unmatched junction nucleotides: 4. Written as DNA, the CDR3 is TGTGCCAGCAGTTACAGTACAGGGGGCGCCTACGAGCAGTACTTC. Its protein product is CASSYSTGGAYEQYF.

In this sample, this clone turned up a few times. The CDR3 here is CASSEREWTGELFF. The CDR3 DNA follows: TGTGCCAGCAGCGAAAGGGAGTGGACCGGGGAGCTGTTTTTT. The chain is built from TRBV7-3 and TRBJ2-2; possibly TRBD2 for D (5 bases). In germline, CDR1 is SGHTA, CDR2 FQGTGA. V was clipped by 5 bases and J by 5 bases, with 12 bases between them. The CDR3 consists of 14 residues.

This chain joins TRBV6-1 and TRBJ2-2; TRBD1 matches 10 bases. Germline loops: CDR1 MNHNS, CDR2 SASEGT. The length of the CDR3 is 15 residues. V was clipped by 8 bases and J by 7 bases; unmatched bases: 10. This CDR3 is CASCRDRGGYGELFF. The CDR3 DNA reads TGTGCCAGCTGTAGGGACAGGGGAGGATACGGGGAGCTGTTTTTT.

The V and J genes are TRBV28 and TRBJ2-1; a possible D gene is TRBD2 (6 bases). CDR1 MDHEN and CDR2 SYDVKM come from the germline V gene. Trimming removed 6 bases from V and 4 bases from J, with 19 bases in between. This CDR3 is 16 amino acids long. In nucleotides, the CDR3 is TGTGCCAGCAGCATCCGACTAGGAGGAGGGTACAATGAGCAGTTCTTC. Amino acids: CASSIRLGGGYNEQFF.

The rearrangement uses TRBV7-2 and TRBJ2-6, with D possibly TRBD2 on 5 matching bases. CDR1 is SGHTA and CDR2 is FQGNSA in the germline V gene. There are 18 residues in the CDR3. Trimming left V 3 bases short and J 3 bases short, with 18 bases between. The CDR3 loop is CASSLGWGAGGGANVLTF. The CDR3 DNA reads as TGTGCCAGCAGCTTGGGTTGGGGAGCCGGAGGTGGGGCCAACGTCCTGACTTTC.

This clone was observed once. V and J are TRBV2 and TRBJ1-2; a weak D match, TRBD1 (5 bases). The ends were cut back, 6 bases at V and 3 bases at J, with 20 bases in the middle. The CDR3 is 16 residues long. Germline-derived CDR1 and CDR2 are SNHLY and FYNNEI. CDR3 protein: CASRYPDFTGDYGYTF. In DNA form, the CDR3 reads TGTGCCAGCAGGTACCCGGATTTTACAGGAGACTATGGCTACACCTTC. Looking up the rest from reference TRBV2 and TRBJ1-2 gives the full variable domain: EPEVTQTPSHQVTQMGQEVILRCVPISNHLYFYWYRQILGQKVEFLVSFYNNEISEKSEIFDDQFSVERPDGSNFTLKIRSTKLEDSAMYFCASRYPDFTGDYGYTFGSGTRLTVV.

The chain links TRBV7-2 to TRBJ2-2; D is unresolved. The length of the CDR3 is 15 residues. V was shortened by 1 base and J by 5 bases, with 11 bases between the two germline ends. Germline lookup yields CDR1 SGHTA and CDR2 FQGNSA. CDR3 protein: CASSLGSLGTGELFF. The CDR3 nucleotides read TGTGCCAGCAGCTTAGGGTCCTTGGGGACCGGGGAGCTGTTTTTT.

In DNA form, the CDR3 reads TGTGCCAGCAGGCGGGAGGGGCTCTCGATCTTCTATGGCTACACCTTC. It translates to CASRREGLSIFYGYTF. This chain uses TRBV7-9 with TRBJ1-2, with D tentatively TRBD1 (5 bases). The CDR3 length is 16 residues. CDR1 and CDR2 (germline): SEHNR, FQNEAQ (reference sequence). Trimming removed 6 bases from V and 4 bases from J, with 21 bases in between.

This clone was detected only a few times. The V call is TRBV21-1, the J call TRBJ2-7; the table's D call, TRBD1, was not checked against the DNA. TRBV21-1 is assigned pseudogene status. The CDR3 consists of 14 residues. Here the CDR3 DNA reads TGTGCCAGCAGCAAAAGGACAGGGCACTACGAGCAGTACTTC. It translates to CASSKRTGHYEQYF.

This chain uses TRBV5-4 with TRBJ1-1; possibly TRBD1 for D (6 bases). V was cut by 4 bases and J by 1 base, with 26 bases left in between. The length of the CDR3 is 19 residues. The germline gives CDR1 SGHNT, CDR2 YYREEE (reference sequence). CDR3 in amino acids: CASSPDITTGSRRNTEAFF. The CDR3 coding sequence is TGTGCCAGCAGCCCGGATATTACGACAGGCTCAAGGCGGAACACTGAAGCTTTCTTT.

The chain joins TRBV7-2 to TRBJ2-5; D is ambiguous. CDR1 and CDR2 from the germline V gene are SGHTA and FQGNSA. This CDR3 is 13 amino acids long. V was cut by 5 bases and J by 4 bases, with 11 bases left in between. In DNA form, the CDR3 reads TGTGCCAGCAGCATATCTTCACCAGAGACCCAGTACTTC. Protein sequence: CASSISSPETQYF.

J is TRBJ2-5 and V is TRBV5-1; D call uncertain. Germline CDR1 SGHRS, CDR2 YFSETQ. The CDR3 has 14 residues. V was pared by 4 bases and J by 1 base, with 11 bases between. This CDR3 is CASSEDGFQETQYF. Written as DNA, the CDR3 is TGCGCCAGCAGCGAAGACGGATTCCAAGAGACCCAGTACTTC.

The chain's CDR3 is CASSQDGTGRFGPQHF. In DNA form, the CDR3 reads TGTGCCAGCAGTCAAGACGGGACAGGCCGATTCGGGCCCCAGCATTTT. The genes are TRBV6-1 and TRBJ1-5; TRBD1 aligns across 8 bases. V lost 5 bases, J lost 9 bases, and 15 bases stayed unmatched. The CDR3 contains 16 residues. CDR1 is MNHNS, CDR2 SASEGT, per germline.

This clone has a handful of counts. The rearrangement joins TRBV6-5 to TRBJ1-4, with D perhaps matching TRBD1 (6 bases). The CDR3 length is 15 residues. The germline V gene encodes CDR1 MNHEY and CDR2 SVGAGI. Trimming pared 5 bases from V and 8 bases from J, leaving 18 bases between. The CDR3 reads CASSLSWGAKEKLFF. For the CDR3, the DNA is TGTGCCAGCAGTCTCTCGTGGGGGGCGAAAGAAAAACTGTTTTTT.

The table lists this clone with a few counts. This chain joins TRBV18 and TRBJ1-1; perhaps TRBD1 as D (5 bases). V shed 7 bases and J shed 5 bases, with 11 bases lying between them. The CDR3 has 12 amino acids. CDR1 is KGHSH, CDR2 LQKENI, per germline. CDR3 sequence: CASFSGRTEAFF. In nucleotides, the CDR3 is TGTGCCAGCTTCTCAGGGAGAACTGAAGCTTTCTTT.